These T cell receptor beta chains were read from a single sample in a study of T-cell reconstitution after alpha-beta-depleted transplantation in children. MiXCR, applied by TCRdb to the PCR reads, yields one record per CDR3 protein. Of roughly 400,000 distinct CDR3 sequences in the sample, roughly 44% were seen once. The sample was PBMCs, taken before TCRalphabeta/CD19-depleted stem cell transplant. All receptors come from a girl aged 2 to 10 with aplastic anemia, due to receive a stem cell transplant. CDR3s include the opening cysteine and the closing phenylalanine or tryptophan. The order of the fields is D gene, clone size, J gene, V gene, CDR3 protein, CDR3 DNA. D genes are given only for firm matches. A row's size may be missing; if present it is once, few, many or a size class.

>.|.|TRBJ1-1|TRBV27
CASSFSLGRLSTEAFF
TGTGCCAGCAGTTTCTCACTTGGGCGGCTTAGCACTGAAGCTTTCTTT
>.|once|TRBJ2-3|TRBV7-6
CASSAVGDTQYF
TGTGCCAGCAGCGCAGTCGGGGATACGCAGTATTTT
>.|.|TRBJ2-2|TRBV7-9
CASSQRQEANTGELFF
TGTGCCAGCAGCCAGCGACAGGAAGCGAACACCGGGGAGCTGTTTTTT
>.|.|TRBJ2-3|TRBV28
CASTEDKAGKLTDTQYF
TGTGCCAGCACGGAGGATAAGGCGGGGAAGTTAACAGATACGCAGTATTTT
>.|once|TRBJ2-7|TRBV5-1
CASSAGAISYEQYF
TGCGCCAGCAGTGCGGGGGCTATCAGCTACGAGCAGTACTTC
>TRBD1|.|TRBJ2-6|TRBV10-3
CAIGGDRGVPGANVLTF
TGTGCCATCGGGGGGGACAGGGGAGTTCCTGGGGCCAACGTCCTGACTTTC
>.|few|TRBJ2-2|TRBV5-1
CASIDGHTGELFF
TGCGCCAGCATAGACGGACACACCGGGGAGCTGTTTTTT
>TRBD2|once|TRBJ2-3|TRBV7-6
CASSFVSKAGACTDTQYF
TGTGCCAGCAGCTTCGTCTCGAAAGCGGGGGCTTGCACAGATACGCAGTATTTT
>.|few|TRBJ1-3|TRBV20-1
CSATTPGGLLNTIYF
TGCAGTGCCACCACGCCCGGGGGGCTACTAAACACCATATATTTT
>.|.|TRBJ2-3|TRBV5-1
CASSLETDTQYF
TGCGCCAGCAGCTTGGAAACGGATACGCAGTATTTT
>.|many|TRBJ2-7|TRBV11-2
CASSLDSFSYEQYF
TGTGCCAGCAGCTTAGACAGCTTCTCCTACGAGCAGTACTTC
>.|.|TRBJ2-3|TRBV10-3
CAISESYRDTDTQYF
TGTGCCATCAGTGAGTCGTACAGGGACACAGATACGCAGTATTTT
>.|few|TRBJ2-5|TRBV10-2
CASSDVETQYF
TGCGCCAGCAGCGACGTAGAGACCCAGTACTTC
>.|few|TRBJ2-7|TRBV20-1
CSAEERSSYEQYF
TGCAGTGCGGAAGAAAGAAGCTCCTACGAGCAGTACTTC
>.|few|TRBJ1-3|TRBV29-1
CSVAVERTIYF
TGCAGCGTTGCCGTCGAACGCACCATATATTTT
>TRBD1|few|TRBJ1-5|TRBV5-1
CASSPETGFNQPQHF
TGCGCCAGCAGCCCGGAGACAGGGTTCAATCAGCCCCAGCATTTT
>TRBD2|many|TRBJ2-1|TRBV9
CASSVGLAGVYLEQFF
TGTGCCAGCAGCGTAGGACTAGCGGGGGTCTATTTGGAGCAGTTCTTC
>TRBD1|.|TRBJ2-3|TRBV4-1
CASSPLESPRDRDYTDTQYF
TGCGCCAGCAGCCCTTTAGAATCCCCACGGGACAGGGATTACACAGATACGCAGTATTTT
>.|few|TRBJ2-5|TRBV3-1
CASSQAGYPGAGETQYF
TGTGCCAGCAGCCAAGCGGGGTACCCAGGGGCCGGCGAGACCCAGTACTTC
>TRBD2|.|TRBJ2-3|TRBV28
CASRHWEGPDTQYF
TGTGCCAGCAGACACTGGGAGGGACCAGATACGCAGTATTTT
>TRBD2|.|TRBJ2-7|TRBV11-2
CASSLEGLAGDPYEQYF
TGTGCCAGCAGCTTAGAGGGTCTAGCGGGAGACCCGTACGAGCAGTACTTC
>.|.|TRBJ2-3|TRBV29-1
CSVLPRSPTTDTQYF
TGCAGCGTCCTTCCTAGATCACCCACCACAGATACGCAGTATTTT
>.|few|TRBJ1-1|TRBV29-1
CSAGVWGGRNTEAFF
TGCAGCGCCGGAGTCTGGGGGGGTAGGAACACTGAAGCTTTCTTT
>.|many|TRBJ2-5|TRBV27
CASSLGRTQYF
TGTGCCAGCAGTCTTGGGCGGACCCAGTACTTC
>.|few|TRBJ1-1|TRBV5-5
CASSLRPGADSEAFF
TGTGCCAGCAGCTTAAGACCAGGGGCGGATTCTGAAGCTTTCTTT
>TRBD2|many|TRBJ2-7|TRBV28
CASSLLAGVYEQYF
TGTGCCAGCAGTTTATTAGCGGGAGTGTACGAGCAGTACTTC
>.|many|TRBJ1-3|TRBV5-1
CASSLSQGRGNTIYF
TGCGCCAGCAGCCTGAGTCAGGGGAGAGGAAACACCATATATTTT
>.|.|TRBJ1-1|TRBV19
CASSKAFMNTEAFF
TGTGCCAGTAGTAAGGCGTTCATGAACACTGAAGCTTTCTTT
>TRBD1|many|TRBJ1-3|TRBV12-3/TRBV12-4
CASLGWAGQAGNTIYF
TGTGCCAGCCTTGGATGGGCGGGACAGGCTGGAAACACCATATATTTT
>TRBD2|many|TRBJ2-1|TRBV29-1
CSIDPGTSSYNEQFF
TGCAGCATTGACCCCGGGACTAGCTCCTACAATGAGCAGTTCTTC
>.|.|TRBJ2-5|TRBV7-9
CASSRGLETQYF
TGTGCCAGCAGTCGGGGATTAGAGACCCAGTACTTC
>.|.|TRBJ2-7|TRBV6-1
CASSPISYEQYF
TGTGCCAGCAGTCCAATCTCCTACGAGCAGTACTTC
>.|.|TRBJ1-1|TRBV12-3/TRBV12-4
CASIAGGSTEAFF
TGTGCCAGCATCGCGGGGGGTAGCACTGAAGCTTTCTTT